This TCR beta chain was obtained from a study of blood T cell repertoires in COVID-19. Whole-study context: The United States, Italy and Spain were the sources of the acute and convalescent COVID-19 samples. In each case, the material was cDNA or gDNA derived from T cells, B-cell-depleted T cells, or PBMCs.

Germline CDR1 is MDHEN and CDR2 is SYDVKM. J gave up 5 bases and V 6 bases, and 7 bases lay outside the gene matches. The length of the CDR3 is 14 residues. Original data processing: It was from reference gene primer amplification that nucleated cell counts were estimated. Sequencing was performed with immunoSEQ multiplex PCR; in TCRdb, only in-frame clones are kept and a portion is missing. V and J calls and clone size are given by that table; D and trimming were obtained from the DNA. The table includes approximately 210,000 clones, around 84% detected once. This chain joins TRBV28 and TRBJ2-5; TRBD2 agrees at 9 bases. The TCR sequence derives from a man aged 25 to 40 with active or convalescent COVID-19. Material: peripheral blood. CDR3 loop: CASRRGGRGETQYF. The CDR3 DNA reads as TGTGCCAGCAGGCGGGGGGGCCGAGGGGAGACCCAGTACTTC.